Below, 32 T cell receptor beta chains from the same sample are listed, as sequenced in a study of blood T cell repertoires in COVID-19. Generated by immunoSEQ multiplex PCR, the TCRdb table keeps only in-frame clones and is missing some. Among fewer than 500,000 clones listed, 70% to 85% were seen once. Sequences were obtained from peripheral blood. The receptors were gathered from a human donor with acute or convalescent COVID-19. The donor label of this sample is uncertain.

The chain joins TRBV28 to TRBJ1-6; TRBD1 agrees at 7 bases. The CDR3 consists of 17 residues. V was clipped by 6 bases and J by 7 bases; unmatched bases: 15. Germline CDR1 and CDR2: MDHEN and SYDVKM. The CDR3: CASREPRGTDRNSPLHF. The CDR3 DNA is TGTGCCAGCAGAGAGCCCCGGGGGACAGACCGAAATTCACCCCTCCACTTT. Full variable domain (remainder filled in from reference TRBV28 and TRBJ1-6): DVKVTQSSRYLVKRTGEKVFLECVQDMDHENMFWYRQDPGLGLRLIYFSYDVKMKEKGDIPEGYSVSREKKERFSLILESASTNQTSMYLCASREPRGTDRNSPLHFGNGTRLTVT.

The CDR3 DNA sequence: TGTGCCAGCAGCCACCGCCTTCCAGGGTCGAACACTGAAGCTTTCTTT. It is translated as CASSHRLPGSNTEAFF. V and J are TRBV14 and TRBJ1-1; TRBD1 might be the D (5 bases). This CDR3 spans 16 amino acids. V was trimmed by 3 bases and J by 1 base, leaving 15 bases between them. Germline CDR1 reads SGHDN; CDR2 reads FVKESK. Together with reference TRBV14 and TRBJ1-1, the CDR3 gives the full variable domain: EAGVTQFPSHSVIEKGQTVTLRCDPISGHDNLYWYRRVMGKEIKFLLHFVKESKQDESGMPNNRFLAERTGGTYSTLKVQPAELEDSGVYFCASSHRLPGSNTEAFFGQGTRLTVV.

The chain recombines TRBV15 with TRBJ2-1; 8 bases line up with TRBD2. The CDR3 totals 17 residues. The V segment lost 0 bases and the J segment 7 bases; nucleotides outside the gene matches: 11. Germline values: CDR1 LNHNV, CDR2 YYDKDF (reference sequence). CDR3 DNA: TGTGCCACCAGCAGAGATTATAAGCGGGGGCCCCCTAATGAGCAGTTCTTC. Its protein is CATSRDYKRGPPNEQFF.

The genes are TRBV6-5 and TRBJ1-2; the match to TRBD1 covers 9 bases. The germline V gene has CDR1 MNHEY and CDR2 SVGAGI. The CDR3 loop spans 14 amino acids. V shed 7 bases and J 4 bases; nucleotides not matched to a gene: 7. The CDR3 is CASIRQGERYGYTF. CDR3 nucleotides: TGTGCCAGCATTAGACAGGGGGAGCGCTATGGCTACACCTTC.

The rearrangement joins TRBV19 to TRBJ2-7; 9 nucleotides align to TRBD1. This CDR3 region has 15 residues. The V segment lost 4 bases and the J segment 2 bases; nucleotides outside the gene matches: 6. Germline CDR1 LNHDA, CDR2 SQIVND (reference sequence). The CDR3 region is CASSTSGTGPYEQYF. DNA for the CDR3: TGTGCCAGTAGTACCTCCGGGACAGGGCCCTACGAGCAGTACTTC. Full variable domain (remainder filled in from reference TRBV19 and TRBJ2-7): DGGITQSPKYLFRKEGQNVTLSCEQNLNHDAMYWYRQDPGQGLRLIYYSQIVNDFQKGDIAEGYSVSREKKESFPLTVTSAQKNPTAFYLCASSTSGTGPYEQYFGPGTRLTVT.

The genes are TRBV6-1 and TRBJ1-2; D is perhaps TRBD1 (5 bases). Trimming removed 0 bases from V and 5 bases from J, with 7 bases in between. This CDR3 spans 13 amino acids. Per germline, CDR1 MNHNS and CDR2 SASEGT. CDR3 protein: CASSEARQYGYTF. In nucleotides, the CDR3 is TGTGCCAGCAGTGAAGCGCGACAGTATGGCTACACCTTC.

This clone was detected once. The chain links TRBV9 to TRBJ1-6, with 10 bases identical to TRBD1. The CDR3 is 16 amino acids. The germline V gene has CDR1 SGDLS and CDR2 YYNGEE. J lost 7 bases, V lost 3 bases, and 7 bases had no gene match. Here the CDR3 DNA reads TGTGCCAGCAGCGCTCTTAGGACAGGGGGAAATTCACCCCTCCACTTT. It translates to CASSALRTGGNSPLHF.

This chain links TRBV5-1 with TRBJ2-7; 9 bases agree with TRBD1. CDR1 and CDR2 from the germline V gene are SGHRS and YFSETQ. The CDR3 consists of 14 residues. Unmatched junction bases numbered 8, after V lost 4 bases and J lost 6 bases. The CDR3 loop reads CASSPGQGFSEQYF. As DNA, the CDR3 is TGCGCCAGCAGCCCCGGACAGGGGTTTAGCGAGCAGTACTTC.

The J gene is TRBJ2-5, the V gene TRBV19, with D possibly TRBD1 on 6 matching bases. This CDR3 comprises 14 residues. The germline V gene encodes CDR1 LNHDA and CDR2 SQIVND (reference sequence). V lost 6 bases and J 6 bases, leaving 17 bases between the germline ends. Written as DNA, the CDR3 is TGTGCCAGTAGGGGTTCGGGCAGGGGACAGACCCAGTACTTC. This translates into CASRGSGRGQTQYF.

The CDR3 DNA is TGTGCCAGCAGCCGAAAAACTAGCGGGCCCTACGAGCAGTACTTC. Translation: CASSRKTSGPYEQYF. The rearrangement joins TRBV14 to TRBJ2-7, with 9 bases lining up with TRBD2. The V segment lost 4 bases and the J segment 2 bases; nucleotides outside the gene matches: 6. The CDR3 totals 15 residues. The germline CDR1 and CDR2 sequences are SGHDN and FVKESK.

The V and J genes are TRBV5-6 and TRBJ2-7; TRBD1 agrees at 9 bases. The CDR3 consists of 14 residues. J lost 4 bases, V lost 0 bases, and 2 bases had no gene match. Germline V gives CDR1 SGHDT, CDR2 YYEEEE. The CDR3 DNA reads as TGTGCCAGCAGCTTGGGGGACAGGGTTTACGAGCAGTACTTC. Its translation is CASSLGDRVYEQYF. Full variable domain (outside the CDR3, taken from reference TRBV5-6 and TRBJ2-7): DAGVTQSPTHLIKTRGQQVTLRCSPKSGHDTVSWYQQALGQGPQFIFQYYEEEERQRGNFPDRFSGHQFPNYSSELNVNALLLGDSALYLCASSLGDRVYEQYFGPGTRLTVT.

The chain has TRBV4-1 and TRBJ2-1; D remains unclear. The V gene lost 0 bases and the J gene lost 4 bases, with 10 bases spanning the gap. Germline values: CDR1 MGHRA, CDR2 YSYEKL. There are 15 residues in the CDR3. CDR3 bases: TGCGCCAGCAGCCAAGAGATATACGGGTACAATGAGCAGTTCTTC. Its protein is CASSQEIYGYNEQFF.

This rearrangement joins TRBV6-5 to TRBJ2-7; D gene uncertain. CDR1 MNHEY and CDR2 SVGAGI come from the germline V gene. Deletions cut 4 bases from V and 3 bases from J, with 10 bases between. The CDR3 is made up of 13 amino acids. CDR3: CASSSQIYYEQYF. The CDR3 DNA sequence: TGTGCCAGCAGTTCACAGATTTACTACGAGCAGTACTTC.

This chain uses TRBV5-4 with TRBJ1-2, with a weak D call TRBD1 (6 bases). The CDR3 loop spans 16 amino acids. Germline CDR1 and CDR2: SGHNT and YYREEE (reference sequence). Between the trimmed V and J ends, which lost 3 bases and 4 bases, there was a span of 19 bases. The CDR3 reads CASSSKYRVISYGYTF. Here the CDR3 DNA reads TGTGCCAGCAGCTCGAAATACAGGGTTATTAGCTATGGCTACACCTTC.

The V call is TRBV6-5, the J call TRBJ1-1; D call uncertain. V was cut by 2 bases and J by 4 bases, with 11 bases left in between. CDR3 size: 14 residues. The germline V gene has CDR1 MNHEY and CDR2 SVGAGI. This CDR3 is CASSYEWEATEAFF. For the CDR3, the DNA is TGTGCCAGCAGTTACGAATGGGAGGCCACTGAAGCTTTCTTT.

The rearrangement joins TRBV4-1 to TRBJ2-1; 7 nucleotides line up with TRBD2. The V segment lost 3 bases and the J segment 4 bases; nucleotides outside the gene matches: 12. The CDR3 loop spans 17 amino acids. From germline, CDR1 is MGHRA and CDR2 YSYEKL. In DNA, the CDR3 is TGCGCCAGCAGCCAGCTCCGTGCTAGCGGCCTTTACAATGAGCAGTTCTTC. Translation gives CASSQLRASGLYNEQFF.

The chain joins TRBV18 to TRBJ2-2, with a possible D match to TRBD2 (6 bases). Germline-derived CDR1 and CDR2 are KGHSH and LQKENI. The CDR3 loop spans 15 amino acids. Trimming took 8 bases from V and 0 from J, leaving 13 bases between them. CDR3 residues: CASQLAGPNTGELFF. The CDR3 bases are TGTGCCAGCCAACTAGCAGGCCCGAACACCGGGGAGCTGTTTTTT.

V gene TRBV30 combines with J gene TRBJ2-1; 7 positions agree with TRBD2. Germline V lookup: CDR1 GTSNPN, CDR2 SVGIG (reference sequence). V shed 3 bases, J shed 2 bases, and the junction held 4 bases outside the gene matches. The CDR3 extends over 14 amino acids. The CDR3 nucleotides read TGTGCCTGGAGGACTAGCCCAACCTACAATGAGCAGTTCTTC. Translation: CAWRTSPTYNEQFF.

The rearrangement links TRBV5-1 to TRBJ2-5; a possible D gene is TRBD2 (7 bases). Germline lookup yields CDR1 SGHRS and CDR2 YFSETQ. CDR3 length: 15 amino acids. Trimming stripped 4 bases from V and 1 base from J, with 14 bases between. CDR3 bases: TGCGCCAGCAGCCGGGGGGCGGGATCCCAAGAGACCCAGTACTTC. Translation: CASSRGAGSQETQYF.

The V call is TRBV5-5, the J call TRBJ2-7; weak D call: TRBD1 (6 bases). CDR3 size: 15 residues. V lost 2 bases and J lost 3, with 15 bases in between. The germline gives CDR1 SGHKS, CDR2 YYEKEE (reference sequence). The CDR3 DNA follows: TGTGCCAGCAGCTTTTCAGGGGACCGCCTCTACGAGCAGTACTTC. Amino acid sequence: CASSFSGDRLYEQYF.

The V and J genes are TRBV10-3 and TRBJ2-1; D is undetermined. CDR3 length equals 12 residues. Trimming removed 0 bases from V and 13 bases from J, with 10 bases in between. CDR1 and CDR2 (germline): ENHRY, SYGVKD. The CDR3 nucleotides read TGTGCCATCAGTGAGTCTGGAGTAACTCAGTTCTTC. Its translation: CAISESGVTQFF.

The V call is TRBV5-6, the J call TRBJ1-1; D might be TRBD1 (6 bases). This CDR3 is built from 14 residues. The V end lost 4 bases, the J end lost 7 bases, and 17 bases lay between the germline ends. Per the germline V gene, CDR1 is SGHDT and CDR2 is YYEEEE. DNA of the CDR3: TGTGCCAGCAGCCGGGGACAACGGTACGGTGAAGCTTTCTTT. This gives the protein CASSRGQRYGEAFF.

This chain uses TRBV20-1 with TRBJ2-3; TRBD1 might be the D (6 bases). V lost 5 bases, J lost 11 bases, and 14 bases lay in between. The CDR3 length is 11 residues. Germline V gives CDR1 DFQATT, CDR2 SNEGSKA (reference sequence). DNA of the CDR3: TGCAGTGCTGCCCAACAAGGGGGGCAGTATTTT. Translating gives CSAAQQGGQYF.

This chain uses TRBV11-2 with TRBJ2-7; 8 bases are shared with TRBD1. The CDR3 is made up of 15 amino acids. Trimming took 3 bases from V and 3 from J; bases not matched to a gene: 7. CDR1 is SGHAT and CDR2 is FQNNGV in the germline V gene. The CDR3 reads CASSFNSGQVYEQYF. In nucleotides, the CDR3 is TGTGCCAGCAGCTTTAATTCGGGACAGGTCTACGAGCAGTACTTC.

The V call is TRBV3-1 (or the pseudogene TRBV3-2), the J call TRBJ2-3, with TRBD2 matching 15 bases. The V segment lost 5 bases and the J segment 5 bases; nucleotides outside the gene matches: 2. This CDR3 has 15 amino acids. Germline CDR1 reads LGHDT; CDR2 reads YNNKEL (reference sequence). This CDR3 is CASSEGLAGGDTQYF. In nucleotides, the CDR3 is TGTGCCAGCAGCGAGGGACTAGCGGGAGGAGATACGCAGTATTTT.

The CDR3 DNA sequence: TGCAGCGTTGAGGTTATGGGAGGGCAGCCCCAGCATTTT. This gives the protein CSVEVMGGQPQHF. The chain is built from TRBV29-1 and TRBJ1-5; no reliable D call. Germline V gene lookup returns CDR1 SQVTM and CDR2 ANQGSEA. CDR3 length: 13 residues. V was shortened by 3 bases and J by 7 bases, with 13 bases between the two germline ends.

J is TRBJ2-5 and V is TRBV2, with TRBD2 matching over 12 bases. The CDR3 contains 16 residues. Per germline, CDR1 SNHLY and CDR2 FYNNEI. V shed 6 bases and J 7 bases; nucleotides not matched to a gene: 12. CDR3 sequence: CASSATTLAGGTTQYF. The CDR3 DNA sequence: TGTGCCAGCAGCGCCACCACACTAGCGGGGGGAACGACCCAGTACTTC.

This clone showed up just once. The chain combines TRBV27 with TRBJ2-2, with 7 bases aligning to TRBD2. V lost 6 bases and J lost 7; bases outside the gene matches: 14. CDR3 length equals 16 residues. The germline gives CDR1 MNHEY, CDR2 SMNVEV (reference sequence). This CDR3 is CASSPPSGAFDGELFF. CDR3 in DNA: TGTGCCAGCAGCCCCCCCAGCGGGGCCTTCGACGGGGAGCTGTTTTTT.

The chain has TRBV29-1 and TRBJ2-7; 10 bases line up with TRBD2. Germline CDR1 reads SQVTM; CDR2 reads ANQGSEA. The CDR3 is 14 residues long. Unmatched junction bases numbered 8, after V lost 6 bases and J lost 3 bases. In DNA, the CDR3 is TGCAGCGTCTATACTAGCGGGAATTTCTACGAGCAGTACTTC. Translated: CSVYTSGNFYEQYF.

V gene TRBV6-2 or TRBV6-3 combines with J gene TRBJ2-1, with D perhaps matching TRBD2 (6 bases). V lost 5 bases and J lost 7, with 21 bases in between. CDR1 is MNHEY and CDR2 is SVGEGT in the germline V gene. The CDR3 spans 16 residues. The CDR3 spells CASSRPAGRARNEQFF. In DNA, the CDR3 is TGTGCCAGCAGTCGCCCTGCGGGGCGGGCCAGAAATGAGCAGTTCTTC.

V usage is TRBV7-6 and J usage is TRBJ1-1, with a tentative D call TRBD1 (5 bases). Germline V lookup: CDR1 SGHVS, CDR2 FNYEAQ. Trimming pared 7 bases from V and 0 bases from J, leaving 9 bases between. CDR3 length equals 13 residues. The DNA of the CDR3 is TGTGCCAGCAAACAGGCCATGAACACTGAAGCTTTCTTT. Protein: CASKQAMNTEAFF.

This sequence joins TRBV6-6 and TRBJ1-1; D possibly corresponds to TRBD1 (6 bases). CDR1 is MNHNY, CDR2 SVGAGI, per germline (reference sequence). V lost 5 bases to trimming and J lost 5 bases, with 15 bases between them. The CDR3 has 14 amino acids. The CDR3 DNA reads TGTGCCAGCAGTCCAACAGGGAGGGTGACTGAAGCTTTCTTT. Its translation is CASSPTGRVTEAFF.